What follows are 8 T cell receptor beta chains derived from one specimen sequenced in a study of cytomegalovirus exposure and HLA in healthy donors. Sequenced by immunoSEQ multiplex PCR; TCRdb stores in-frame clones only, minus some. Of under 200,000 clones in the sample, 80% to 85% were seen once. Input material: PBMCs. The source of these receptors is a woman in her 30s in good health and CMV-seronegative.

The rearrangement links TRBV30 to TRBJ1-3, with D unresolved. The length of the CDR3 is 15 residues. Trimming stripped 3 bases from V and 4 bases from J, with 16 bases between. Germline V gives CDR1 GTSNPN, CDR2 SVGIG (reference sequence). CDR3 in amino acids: CAWSGPGIGGNTIYF. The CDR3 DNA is TGTGCCTGGAGCGGACCGGGGATCGGGGGAAACACCATATATTTT.

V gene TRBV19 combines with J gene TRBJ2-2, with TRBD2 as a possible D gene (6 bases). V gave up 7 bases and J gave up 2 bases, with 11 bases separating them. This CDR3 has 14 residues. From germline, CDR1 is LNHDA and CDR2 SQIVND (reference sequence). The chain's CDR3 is CASIRRGNTGELFF. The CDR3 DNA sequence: TGTGCCAGTATCCGGCGGGGAAACACCGGGGAGCTGTTTTTT.

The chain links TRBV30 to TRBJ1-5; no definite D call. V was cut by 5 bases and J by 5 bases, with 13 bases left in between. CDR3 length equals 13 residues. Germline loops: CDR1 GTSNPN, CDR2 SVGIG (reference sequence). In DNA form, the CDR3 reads TGTGCCTGGGACCCCGGAGCCGATCAGCCCCAGCATTTT. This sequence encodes CAWDPGADQPQHF.

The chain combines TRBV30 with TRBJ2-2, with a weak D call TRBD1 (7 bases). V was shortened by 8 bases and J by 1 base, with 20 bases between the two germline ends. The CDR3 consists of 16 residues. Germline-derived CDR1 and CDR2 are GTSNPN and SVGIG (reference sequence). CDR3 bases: TGTGCCAGACATGGGGCGGGACAGCGGAACACCGGGGAGCTGTTTTTT. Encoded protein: CARHGAGQRNTGELFF.

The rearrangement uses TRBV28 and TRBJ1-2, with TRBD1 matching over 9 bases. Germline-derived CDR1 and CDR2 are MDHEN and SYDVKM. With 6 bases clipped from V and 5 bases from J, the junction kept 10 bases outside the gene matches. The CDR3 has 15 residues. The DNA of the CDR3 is TGTGCCAGCAGGTTAGCGCCGGGACAGGGTTATGGCTACACCTTC. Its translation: CASRLAPGQGYGYTF.

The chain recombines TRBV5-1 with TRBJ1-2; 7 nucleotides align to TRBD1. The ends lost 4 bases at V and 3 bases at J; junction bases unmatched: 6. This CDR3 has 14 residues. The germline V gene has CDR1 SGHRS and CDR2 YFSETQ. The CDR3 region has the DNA TGCGCCAGCAGCGTGCGGGACAGATACTATGGCTACACCTTC. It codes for CASSVRDRYYGYTF.

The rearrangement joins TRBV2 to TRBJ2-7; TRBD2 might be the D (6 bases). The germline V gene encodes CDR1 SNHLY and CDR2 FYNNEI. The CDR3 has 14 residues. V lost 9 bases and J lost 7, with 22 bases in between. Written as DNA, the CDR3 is TGTGCCAGGTCGATATCAGCGGGCTCTAGGGAGCAGTACTTC. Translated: CARSISAGSREQYF.

As DNA, the CDR3 is TGTGCCAGCAGCTTTACTTTCAACACCGGGGAGCTGTTTTTT. Its protein product is CASSFTFNTGELFF. The chain has TRBV7-8 and TRBJ2-2; D call uncertain. This CDR3 comprises 14 residues. Germline-derived CDR1 and CDR2 are SGHVS and FQNEAQ. V was clipped by 3 bases and J by 2 bases, with 7 bases between them.